This TCR beta chain was documented in a study of cytotoxic CD8 clonotypes in ibrutinib-treated CLL. Whole-study context: Mean yields were about 280,000 productive templates and some 90,000 productive rearrangements per sample. Study outcomes and limitations: Baseline clonality, higher than in age-matched healthy donors, tracked circulating CD8+ T-cell counts.

Details on this clone: The antigen remains undetermined.

The method was immunoSEQ multiplex PCR; TCRdb's version includes in-frame clones alone and lacks a portion of them. The data contain around 130,000 clones, 84% of them seen just once; the ten biggest clones take up about 3.5%. Germline assignment: CDR1 MNHNS and CDR2 SASEGT. V was pared by 3 bases and J by 5 bases, with 13 bases between. The CDR3 is 14 residues long. The V call is TRBV6-1, the J call TRBJ1-2; tentatively, D is TRBD1 (5 bases). This specimen was PBMCs, taken after 24 months of ibrutinib treatment. This receptor was taken from a human donor with chronic lymphocytic leukemia. For the CDR3, the DNA is TGTGCCAGCAGTGAGGGGCCAGCCCTTTATGGCTACACCTTC. Amino acid sequence: CASSEGPALYGYTF.